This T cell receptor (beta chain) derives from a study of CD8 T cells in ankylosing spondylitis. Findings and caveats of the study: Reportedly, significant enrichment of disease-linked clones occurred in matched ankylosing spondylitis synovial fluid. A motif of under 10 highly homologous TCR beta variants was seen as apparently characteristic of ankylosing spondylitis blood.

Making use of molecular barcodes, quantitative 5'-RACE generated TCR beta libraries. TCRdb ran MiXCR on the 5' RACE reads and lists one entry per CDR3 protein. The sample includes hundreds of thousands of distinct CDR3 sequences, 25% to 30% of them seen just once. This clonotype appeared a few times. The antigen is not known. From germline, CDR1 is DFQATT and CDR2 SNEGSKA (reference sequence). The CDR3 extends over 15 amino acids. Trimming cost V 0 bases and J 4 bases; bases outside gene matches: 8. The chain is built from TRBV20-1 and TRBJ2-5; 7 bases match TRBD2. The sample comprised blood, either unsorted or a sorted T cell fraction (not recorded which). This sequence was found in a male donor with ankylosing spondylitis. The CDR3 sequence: CSARDPRGRRETQYF. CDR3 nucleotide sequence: TGCAGTGCTAGAGATCCGCGCGGGAGACGAGAGACCCAGTACTTC.